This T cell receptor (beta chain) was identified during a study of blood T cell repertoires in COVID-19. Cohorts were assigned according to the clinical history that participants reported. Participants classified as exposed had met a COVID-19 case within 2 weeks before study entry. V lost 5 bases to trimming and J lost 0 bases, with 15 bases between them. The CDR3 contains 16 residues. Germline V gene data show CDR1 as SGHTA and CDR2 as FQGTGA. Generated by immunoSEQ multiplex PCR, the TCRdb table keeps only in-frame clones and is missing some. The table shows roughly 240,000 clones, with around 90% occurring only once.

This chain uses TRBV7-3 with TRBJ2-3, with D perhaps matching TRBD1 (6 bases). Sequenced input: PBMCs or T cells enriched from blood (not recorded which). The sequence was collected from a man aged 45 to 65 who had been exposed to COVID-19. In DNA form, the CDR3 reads TGTGCCAGCAGCCCTTGGGGGCGCACTAGCACAGATACGCAGTATTTT. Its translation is CASSPWGRTSTDTQYF. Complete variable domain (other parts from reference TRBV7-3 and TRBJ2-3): GAGVSQTPSNKVTEKGKYVELRCDPISGHTALYWYRQSLGQGPEFLIYFQGTGAADDSGLPNDRFFAVRPEGSVSTLKIQRTERGDSAVYLCASSPWGRTSTDTQYFGPGTRLTVL.